Below are 8 T cell receptor beta chains sequenced from a single sample in a study of Ad26.COV2.S vaccination and SARS-CoV-2 variants. Treatment denoted: about 20 received Ad26.COV2.S at low or high dose, single or two shots; 5 received placebo; per-sample allocation not given. All samples were drawn on day 63, counting from the first vaccine or placebo injection. Assay used: immunoSEQ multiplex PCR; TCRdb lists only in-frame clones, some missing. Counted here are some 390,000 clones, 89% occurring once; the ten biggest clones make up 1.9%. Material: peripheral blood, obtained in a trial of Ad26.COV2.S vaccine versus placebo. These receptor sequences come from a person between 18 and 65 years old who received the Ad26.COV2.S COVID-19 vaccine or a placebo.

A few counts support this clone. The chain carries TRBV6-5 and TRBJ1-2; D perhaps matches TRBD1 (6 bases). Between the trimmed V and J ends, which lost 5 bases and 4 bases, there was a span of 14 bases. This CDR3 is 14 amino acids long. The germline V gene has CDR1 MNHEY and CDR2 SVGAGI. The CDR3 nucleotides are TGTGCCAGCAGTCCCGCAGGGGTGATCTATGGCTACACCTTC. It yields the protein CASSPAGVIYGYTF.

The chain joins TRBV7-2 to TRBJ2-7; D ambiguous. With 1 base removed from V and 2 bases from J, the gap between germline ends came to 3 bases. The CDR3 length is 12 residues. Germline CDR1 and CDR2: SGHTA and FQGNSA. The CDR3, as DNA: TGTGCCAGCAGCTTAGTTCCCTACGAGCAGTACTTC. It is translated as CASSLVPYEQYF.

The chain recombines TRBV6-5 with TRBJ2-7, with D hard to call. This CDR3 has 12 residues. Germline CDR1 is MNHEY and CDR2 is SVGAGI. Trimming removed 6 bases at V and 2 bases at J, with 8 bases between. The CDR3 DNA reads as TGTGCCAGCAGCTCAAGTACCTACGAGCAGTACTTC. Residues: CASSSSTYEQYF.

The chain joins TRBV19 to TRBJ2-1; a possible D gene is TRBD1 (5 bases). Trimming left V 1 base short and J 7 bases short, with 8 bases between. Germline V CDR1 and CDR2: LNHDA, SQIVND (reference sequence). The CDR3 contains 13 residues. Here the CDR3 DNA reads TGTGCCAGTAGTATAGGGACACTTAATGAGCAGTTCTTC. Its protein is CASSIGTLNEQFF.

The gene calls are TRBV18 and TRBJ2-1, with unresolved D. CDR1 is KGHSH and CDR2 is LQKENI in the germline V gene. V was trimmed by 1 base and J by 8 bases, leaving 6 bases between them. This CDR3 comprises 12 residues. CDR3 bases: TGTGCCAGCTCACCACAGGGTTATGAGCAGTTCTTC. Protein: CASSPQGYEQFF.

This chain joins TRBV30 and TRBJ2-7; 11 bases line up with TRBD2. The CDR3 has 14 residues. J lost 3 bases, V lost 3 bases, and 4 bases had no gene match. Germline V gene sequence: CDR1 GTSNPN, CDR2 SVGIG (reference sequence). The CDR3 nucleotides read TGTGCCTGGAGAATAGCGGGAGGGCACTACGAGCAGTACTTC. This codes for CAWRIAGGHYEQYF.

The genes are TRBV2 and TRBJ2-1, with D uncertain. The germline V gene has CDR1 SNHLY and CDR2 FYNNEI. V was shortened by 0 bases and J by 1 base, with 7 bases between the two germline ends. The CDR3 contains 15 residues. The CDR3, as DNA: TGTGCCAGCAGTGAAGCCCAGCTATCCTACAATGAGCAGTTCTTC. Protein sequence: CASSEAQLSYNEQFF.

V gene TRBV27 combines with J gene TRBJ2-5; D perhaps matches TRBD2 (6 bases). The germline CDR1 and CDR2 sequences are MNHEY and SMNVEV (reference sequence). The CDR3 has 15 amino acids. V was cut by 5 bases and J by 4 bases, with 17 bases left in between. The CDR3 is CASSPIGAGSETQYF. As DNA, the CDR3 is TGTGCCAGCAGTCCCATAGGGGCGGGGTCAGAGACCCAGTACTTC.